The rows below give T cell receptor beta chains drawn from one sample of a study of post-analysis software for immune sequencing data. TCRdb reanalysed the PCR reads using MiXCR and keeps one entry per CDR3 protein. Of about 770,000 distinct CDR3 sequences in the sample, around 45% were seen once. Sequencing was performed on blood. These receptors all come from a girl under 18 with multiple sclerosis. Both conserved end residues are part of each CDR3. Each record gives: V gene, J gene, clone size, D gene, CDR3 protein, CDR3 DNA. A D gene is named only where the DNA matches it firmly. The size entry is marked missing in some rows and otherwise reads once, few, many or a size class.

V: TRBV4-3; J: TRBJ2-1; size: few; D: NA; CDR3: CASSQENDYEQFF; DNA: TGCGCCAGCAGCCAAGAGAACGACTATGAGCAGTTCTTC
V: TRBV29-1; J: TRBJ1-1; size: NA; D: NA; CDR3: CSTQNTEAFF; DNA: TGCAGCACACAGAACACTGAAGCTTTCTTT
V: TRBV5-1; J: TRBJ2-1; size: NA; D: NA; CDR3: CASSSGTPQGSEQFF; DNA: TGCGCCAGCAGCTCCGGGACTCCCCAGGGAAGTGAGCAGTTCTTC
V: TRBV2; J: TRBJ2-7; size: NA; D: NA; CDR3: CASTSAGTLYYEQYF; DNA: TGTGCCAGCACCTCGGCCGGGACACTCTATTACGAGCAGTACTTC
V: TRBV15; J: TRBJ2-7; size: NA; D: NA; CDR3: CATRIGELPSMGEQYF; DNA: TGTGCCACCCGCATCGGGGAGTTACCCTCCATGGGGGAGCAGTACTTC
V: TRBV20-1; J: TRBJ2-5; size: NA; D: TRBD1; CDR3: CSALQEGGVETQYF; DNA: TGCAGTGCCCTCCAGGAAGGGGGCGTCGAGACCCAGTACTTC
V: TRBV12-3/TRBV12-4; J: TRBJ1-2; size: NA; D: NA; CDR3: CASSLGGDHYGYTF; DNA: TGTGCCAGCAGTTTAGGGGGGGACCACTATGGCTACACCTTC
V: TRBV7-6; J: TRBJ2-1; size: NA; D: NA; CDR3: CASSLGASGDKYNEQFF; DNA: TGTGCCAGCAGCTTGGGGGCCTCCGGGGACAAGTACAATGAGCAGTTCTTC
V: TRBV5-1; J: TRBJ2-3; size: once; D: NA; CDR3: CASSLSDSLDTQYF; DNA: TGCGCCAGCAGCTTGAGCGATTCTCTTGATACGCAGTATTTT
V: TRBV29-1; J: TRBJ2-3; size: NA; D: NA; CDR3: CSAGSNTDTQYF; DNA: TGCAGCGCTGGGTCAAACACAGATACGCAGTATTTT
V: TRBV6-5; J: TRBJ2-3; size: NA; D: TRBD2; CDR3: CASSYSGASGIADTQYF; DNA: TGTGCCAGCAGTTACTCCGGGGCTAGCGGGATAGCAGATACGCAGTATTTT
V: TRBV6-5; J: TRBJ1-1; size: few; D: NA; CDR3: CASSPGRAGTEAFF; DNA: TGTGCCAGCAGCCCCGGCAGGGCGGGAACTGAAGCTTTCTTT
V: TRBV15; J: TRBJ2-7; size: NA; D: TRBD1; CDR3: CATARDRGNYEQYF; DNA: TGTGCCACCGCTCGGGACAGGGGGAACTACGAGCAGTACTTC
V: TRBV9; J: TRBJ2-4; size: NA; D: NA; CDR3: CASSVETKDIQYF; DNA: TGTGCCAGCAGCGTAGAGACTAAGGACATTCAGTACTTC
V: TRBV6-5; J: TRBJ1-1; size: NA; D: NA; CDR3: CASSYSAGGGTEAFF; DNA: TGTGCCAGCAGTTACAGTGCGGGGGGAGGCACTGAAGCTTTCTTT
V: TRBV7-9; J: TRBJ2-7; size: once; D: NA; CDR3: CASSSELVGLSYNEQYF; DNA: TGTGCCAGCAGCTCAGAGTTGGTCGGACTCTCCTACAATGAGCAGTACTTC
V: TRBV2; J: TRBJ1-5; size: NA; D: NA; CDR3: CASSEMPYQPQHF; DNA: TGTGCCAGCAGCGAGATGCCCTATCAGCCCCAGCATTTT
V: TRBV6-1; J: TRBJ2-1; size: once; D: TRBD2; CDR3: CASSEAFWAGDAGSSYNEQFF; DNA: TGTGCCAGCAGTGAAGCGTTTTGGGCGGGGGACGCCGGGAGCTCCTACAATGAGCAGTTCTTC
V: TRBV25-1; J: TRBJ2-1; size: NA; D: TRBD2; CDR3: CASNGGGSYNEQFF; DNA: TGTGCCAGCAACGGCGGGGGCTCCTACAATGAGCAGTTCTTC
V: TRBV7-9; J: TRBJ2-5; size: NA; D: TRBD2; CDR3: CASSQTSGRAETETQYF; DNA: TGTGCCAGCAGCCAGACTAGCGGGAGGGCTGAAACAGAGACCCAGTACTTC
V: TRBV13; J: TRBJ2-1; size: NA; D: NA; CDR3: CASSSKRPTYNEQFF; DNA: TGTGCCAGCAGCTCCAAGAGGCCTACCTACAATGAGCAGTTCTTC
V: TRBV27; J: TRBJ2-7; size: NA; D: TRBD1; CDR3: CASSLLRSGTGSSYEQYF; DNA: TGTGCCAGCAGTTTACTCCGTTCGGGGACAGGGAGCTCCTACGAGCAGTACTTC
V: TRBV12-3/TRBV12-4; J: TRBJ2-7; size: NA; D: NA; CDR3: CASSPIGYEQYF; DNA: TGTGCCAGCAGCCCCATAGGCTACGAGCAGTACTTC
V: TRBV7-6; J: TRBJ1-4; size: NA; D: NA; CDR3: CASSLGQAVTDEKLFF; DNA: TGTGCCAGCAGCTTAGGGCAGGCTGTAACGGATGAAAAACTGTTTTTT